The 9 T cell receptor beta chains given below trace back to one sample, sequenced in a study of blood T cell repertoires in COVID-19. Profiled with immunoSEQ multiplex PCR; TCRdb holds only in-frame clones, not every one. The data hold approximately 94,000 clones, with more than 85% observed a single time. The material sequenced was peripheral blood. These receptors came from a young man in a cohort sampled during active COVID-19.

The chain couples TRBV6-5 to TRBJ2-3; D might be TRBD1 (5 bases). The CDR3 runs 14 residues. The germline gives CDR1 MNHEY, CDR2 SVGAGI. Trimming removed 2 bases from V and 4 bases from J, with 10 bases in between. The CDR3 DNA is TGTGCCAGCAGTTACGCCAGGGTGGCAGATACGCAGTATTTT. It translates to CASSYARVADTQYF.

This clone was seen only once. The genes are TRBV19 and TRBJ1-1; D perhaps matches TRBD1 (6 bases). Germline V lookup: CDR1 LNHDA, CDR2 SQIVND (reference sequence). Between the trimmed V and J ends, which lost 2 bases and 6 bases, there was a span of 16 bases. The CDR3 totals 15 residues. CDR3 nucleotides: TGTGCCAGTAGTATATCCCCACAGGGTGTGTCTGAAGCTTTCTTT. Translating it yields CASSISPQGVSEAFF.

The rearrangement links TRBV20-1 to TRBJ1-5; 9 bases agree with TRBD1. Trimming cost V 3 bases and J 6 bases; bases outside gene matches: 6. The CDR3 spans 14 residues. Germline V gene data show CDR1 as DFQATT and CDR2 as SNEGSKA (reference sequence). The CDR3 here is CSASPGQGSQPQHF. The DNA for the CDR3 is TGCAGTGCTAGTCCGGGACAGGGAAGTCAGCCCCAGCATTTT.

This chain connects TRBV10-3 to TRBJ2-3; 11 positions match TRBD2. The CDR3 is 18 amino acids. The ends lost 8 bases at V and 4 bases at J; junction bases unmatched: 17. Germline assignment: CDR1 ENHRY and CDR2 SYGVKD. DNA of the CDR3: TGTGCCATCCGAGGAAGTAGCGGGGGGGATGGTGAGGCAGATACGCAGTATTTT. It codes for CAIRGSSGGDGEADTQYF.

V gene TRBV27 combines with J gene TRBJ2-3, with 12 bases fitting TRBD2. Germline lookup yields CDR1 MNHEY and CDR2 SMNVEV (reference sequence). With V trimmed by 6 bases and J by 8 bases, 3 bases remained unmatched. The CDR3 sequence is 13 residues long. CDR3 residues: CASRASGGGTQYF. In nucleotides, the CDR3 is TGTGCCAGCAGGGCTAGCGGGGGGGGTACGCAGTATTTT.

V gene TRBV6-5 combines with J gene TRBJ2-1; 8 nucleotides align to TRBD2. This CDR3 contains 14 residues. The germline gives CDR1 MNHEY, CDR2 SVGAGI. Trimming removed 8 bases from V and 5 bases from J; junction bases left unmatched: 8. CDR3 in amino acids: CASRAGGLNNEQFF. The CDR3 region has the DNA TGTGCCAGCCGGGCGGGGGGACTTAACAATGAGCAGTTCTTC.

The V and J genes are TRBV5-1 and TRBJ2-3, with a possible D match to TRBD1 (6 bases). CDR1 is SGHRS, CDR2 YFSETQ, per germline. CDR3 length equals 14 residues. Trimming cost V 6 bases and J 4 bases, with 15 bases left between them. This CDR3 reads CASNGQLGADTQYF. The CDR3 DNA follows: TGCGCCAGCAACGGACAGCTCGGGGCAGATACGCAGTATTTT.

The chain recombines TRBV6-5 with TRBJ2-2; D unclear. This CDR3 spans 14 amino acids. CDR1 is MNHEY and CDR2 is SVGAGI in the germline V gene. The germline V and J ends were trimmed by 8 bases and 3 bases, with 13 bases remaining between them. CDR3 sequence (DNA): TGTGCCAGCGGAAGACACTGGGACACCGGGGAGCTGTTTTTT. This translates into CASGRHWDTGELFF.

The chain has TRBV30 and TRBJ2-4; no clear D gene. Deletions cut 0 bases from V and 6 bases from J, with 6 bases between. Looked up from germline, CDR1 is GTSNPN and CDR2 is SVGIG (reference sequence). The CDR3 length is 12 residues. CDR3 DNA sequence: TGTGCCTGGAGTGTTAGTAGAAACATTCAGTACTTC. Encoded protein: CAWSVSRNIQYF.